This T cell receptor beta chain comes out of a study of OX40 agonist ivuxolimab in advanced cancers. Study overall: People who had prior anti-PD-1, anti-PD-L1 or anti-CTLA-4 therapy could take part, and around 43% had some. Among those treated, three patients had partial responses, one with hepatocellular carcinoma and two with cutaneous melanoma.

Overall study findings and caveats: Expanded clones were, on average, more numerous in CD8+ T cells than in CD4+.

Sequencing used immunoSEQ multiplex PCR; TCRdb keeps in-frame clones, though not all of them. The profile covers about 36,000 clones, with 88% appearing a single time and around 4% taken by the ten largest. The CDR3 loop spans 16 amino acids. Germline V lookup: CDR1 SNHLY, CDR2 FYNNEI. With 0 bases removed from V and 2 bases from J, the gap between germline ends came to 14 bases. Prior autoimmune disease or systemic immunosuppression barred patients. Details on this clone: The antigen remains undetermined.

The TCR was taken from an adult with an advanced solid tumor such as melanoma, head and neck, liver or kidney cancer. The chain uses TRBV2 and TRBJ2-7; D possibly matches TRBD1 or TRBD2 (6 bases each). Sequencing used CD4+ or CD8+ T cells sorted from blood, obtained in a trial of the OX40 agonist ivuxolimab. In DNA, the CDR3 is TGTGCCAGCAGTGAAGCGATAGGAGGGGGAACCTACGAGCAGTACTTC. This translates into CASSEAIGGGTYEQYF.